This note documents a single TCR beta chain sequence. The data stem from a study of blood T cell repertoires in COVID-19. About the study: Specimens from acute and convalescent COVID-19 originated in the United States, Italy and Spain.

Between the trimmed V and J ends, which lost 3 bases and 5 bases, there was a span of 10 bases. CDR1 is WNHNN and CDR2 is SYGVQD in the germline V gene (reference sequence). CDR3 size: 13 residues. The data were produced by immunoSEQ multiplex PCR, yet TCRdb's version contains in-frame clones alone and is incomplete. The data show about 310,000 clones, with over 85% seen just once and about 9.4% held by the top ten. Material: PBMCs or T cells enriched from blood (not recorded which). This chain links TRBV10-1 with TRBJ1-1; weak D call: TRBD1 (5 bases). This sequence was found in a woman under 40 who had recovered from COVID-19. The CDR3 nucleotides read TGCGCCAGCAGTGACCAGGGAAGAACTGAAGCTTTCTTT. This gives the protein CASSDQGRTEAFF.